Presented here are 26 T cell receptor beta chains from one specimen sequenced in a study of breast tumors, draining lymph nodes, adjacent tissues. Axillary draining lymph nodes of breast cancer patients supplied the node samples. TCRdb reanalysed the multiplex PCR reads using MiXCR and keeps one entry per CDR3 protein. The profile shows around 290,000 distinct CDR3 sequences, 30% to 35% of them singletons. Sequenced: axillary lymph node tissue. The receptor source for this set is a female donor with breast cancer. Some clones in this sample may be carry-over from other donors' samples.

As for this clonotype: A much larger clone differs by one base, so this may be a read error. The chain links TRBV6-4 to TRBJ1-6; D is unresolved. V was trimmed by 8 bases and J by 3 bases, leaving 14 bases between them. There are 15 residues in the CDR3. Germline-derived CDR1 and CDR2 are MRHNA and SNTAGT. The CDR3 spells CASGPGVGYNSPLHF. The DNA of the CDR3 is TGTGCCAGCGGCCCCGGGGTCGGCTATAATTCACCCCTCCACTTT.

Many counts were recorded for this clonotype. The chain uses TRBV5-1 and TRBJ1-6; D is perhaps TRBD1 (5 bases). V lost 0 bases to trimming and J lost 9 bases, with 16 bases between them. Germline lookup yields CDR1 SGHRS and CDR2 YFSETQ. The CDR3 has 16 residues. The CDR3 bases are TGCGCCAGCAGCTTGGGGCAGGGCTCCTTCTCTTCACCCCTCCACTTT. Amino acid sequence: CASSLGQGSFSSPLHF. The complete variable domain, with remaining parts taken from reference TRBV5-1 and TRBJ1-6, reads KAGVTQTPRYLIKTRGQQVTLSCSPISGHRSVSWYQQTPGQGLQFLFEYFSETQRNKGNFPGRFSGRQFSNSRSEMNVSTLELGDSALYLCASSLGQGSFSSPLHFGNGTRLTVT.

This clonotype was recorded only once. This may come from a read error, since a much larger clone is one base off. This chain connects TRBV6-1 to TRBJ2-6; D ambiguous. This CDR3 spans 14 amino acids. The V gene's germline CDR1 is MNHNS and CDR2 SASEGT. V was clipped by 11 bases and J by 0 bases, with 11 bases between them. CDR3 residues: CAGGDLSGANVLTF. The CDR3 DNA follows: TGTGCCGGCGGAGACCTCTCTGGGGCCAACGTCCTGACTTTC.

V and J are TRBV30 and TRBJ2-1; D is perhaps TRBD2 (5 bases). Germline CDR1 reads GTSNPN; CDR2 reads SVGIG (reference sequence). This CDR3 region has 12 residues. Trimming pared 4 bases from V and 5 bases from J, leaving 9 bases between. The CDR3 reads CAWTSGHNEQFF. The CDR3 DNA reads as TGTGCCTGGACGAGCGGACACAATGAGCAGTTCTTC.

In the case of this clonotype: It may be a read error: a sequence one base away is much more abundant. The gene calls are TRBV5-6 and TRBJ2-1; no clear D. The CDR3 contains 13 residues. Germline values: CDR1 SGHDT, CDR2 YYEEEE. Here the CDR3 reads CASSLRSLDEQSF. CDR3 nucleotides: TGTGCCAGCAGCTTGCGATCCCTGGATGAGCAGTCCTTC.

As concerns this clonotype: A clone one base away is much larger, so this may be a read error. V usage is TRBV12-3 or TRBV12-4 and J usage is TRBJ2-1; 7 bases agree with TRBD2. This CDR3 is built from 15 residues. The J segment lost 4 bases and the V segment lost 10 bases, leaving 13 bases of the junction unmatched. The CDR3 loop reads CAIIHGASGYNEQFF. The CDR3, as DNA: TGTGCCATCATCCACGGGGCTAGCGGTTACAATGAGCAGTTCTTC.

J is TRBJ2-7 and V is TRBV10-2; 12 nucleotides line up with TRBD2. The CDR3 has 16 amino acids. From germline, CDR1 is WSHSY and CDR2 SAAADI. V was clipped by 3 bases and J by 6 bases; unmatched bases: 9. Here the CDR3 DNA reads TGCGCCAGCAGTGAATCCCTAGCGGGAGGGTCTGGCGAGCAGTACTTC. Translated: CASSESLAGGSGEQYF.

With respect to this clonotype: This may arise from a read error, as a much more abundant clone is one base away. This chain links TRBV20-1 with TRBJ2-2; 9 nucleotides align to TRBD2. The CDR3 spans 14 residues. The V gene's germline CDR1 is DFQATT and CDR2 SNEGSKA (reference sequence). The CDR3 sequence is CSASTAGGTAELFF. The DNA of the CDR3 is TGCAGTGCTTCTACAGCGGGAGGTACCGCGGAGCTGTTTTTT.

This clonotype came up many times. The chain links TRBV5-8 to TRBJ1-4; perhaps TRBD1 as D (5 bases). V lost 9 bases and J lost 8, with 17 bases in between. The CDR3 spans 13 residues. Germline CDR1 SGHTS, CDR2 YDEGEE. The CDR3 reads CATRTGTAEKLFF. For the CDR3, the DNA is TGTGCCACCAGGACGGGGACGGCAGAAAAACTGTTTTTT.

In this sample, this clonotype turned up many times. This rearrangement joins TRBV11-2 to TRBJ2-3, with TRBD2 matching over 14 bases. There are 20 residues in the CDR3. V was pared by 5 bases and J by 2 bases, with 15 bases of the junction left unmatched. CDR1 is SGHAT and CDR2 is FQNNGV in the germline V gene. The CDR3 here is CASSIGLAGGTSFSTDTQYF. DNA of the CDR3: TGTGCCAGCAGCATTGGACTAGCGGGAGGAACCTCCTTTTCCACAGATACGCAGTATTTT. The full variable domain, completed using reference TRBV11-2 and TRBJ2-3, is EAGVAQSPRYKIIEKRQSVAFWCNPISGHATLYWYQQILGQGPKLLIQFQNNGVVDDSQLPKDRFSAERLKGVDSTLKIQPAKLEDSAVYLCASSIGLAGGTSFSTDTQYFGPGTRLTVL.

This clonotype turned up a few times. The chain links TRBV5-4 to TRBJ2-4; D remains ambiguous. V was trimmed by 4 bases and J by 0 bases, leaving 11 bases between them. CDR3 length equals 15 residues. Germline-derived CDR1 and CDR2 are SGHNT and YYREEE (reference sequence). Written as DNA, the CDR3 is TGTGCCAGCAGCCCTCCTGGGGAAGCCAAAAACATTCAGTACTTC. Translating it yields CASSPPGEAKNIQYF.

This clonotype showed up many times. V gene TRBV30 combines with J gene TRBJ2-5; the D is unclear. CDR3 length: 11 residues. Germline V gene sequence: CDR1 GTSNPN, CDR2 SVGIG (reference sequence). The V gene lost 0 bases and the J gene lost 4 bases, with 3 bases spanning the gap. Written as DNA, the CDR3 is TGTGCCTGGAGTGTAAGAGAGACCCAGTACTTC. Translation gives CAWSVRETQYF.

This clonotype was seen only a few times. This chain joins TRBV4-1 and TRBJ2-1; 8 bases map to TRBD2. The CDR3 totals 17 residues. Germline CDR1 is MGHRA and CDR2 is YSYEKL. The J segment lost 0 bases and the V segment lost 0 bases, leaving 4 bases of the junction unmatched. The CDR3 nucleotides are TGCGCCAGCAGCCAAGACTTTACTAGCGGCTCCTACAATGAGCAGTTCTTC. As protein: CASSQDFTSGSYNEQFF.

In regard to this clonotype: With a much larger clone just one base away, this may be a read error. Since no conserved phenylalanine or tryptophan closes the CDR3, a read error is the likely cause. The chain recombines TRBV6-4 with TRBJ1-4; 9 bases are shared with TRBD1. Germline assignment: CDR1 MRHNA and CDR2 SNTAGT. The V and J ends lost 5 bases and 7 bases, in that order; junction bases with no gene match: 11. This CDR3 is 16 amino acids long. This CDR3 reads CASSYYRGQGVEKLFS. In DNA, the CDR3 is TGTGCCAGCAGTTACTATCGGGGACAGGGAGTTGAAAAACTGTTTTCT.

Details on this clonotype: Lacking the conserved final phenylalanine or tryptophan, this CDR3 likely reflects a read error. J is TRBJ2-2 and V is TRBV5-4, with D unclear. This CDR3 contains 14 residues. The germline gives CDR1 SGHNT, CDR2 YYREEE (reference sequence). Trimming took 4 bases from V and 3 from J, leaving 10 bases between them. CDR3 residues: CASSLETHTGELFL. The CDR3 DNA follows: TGTGCCAGCAGCCTCGAAACCCACACCGGGGAGCTGTTTTTG.

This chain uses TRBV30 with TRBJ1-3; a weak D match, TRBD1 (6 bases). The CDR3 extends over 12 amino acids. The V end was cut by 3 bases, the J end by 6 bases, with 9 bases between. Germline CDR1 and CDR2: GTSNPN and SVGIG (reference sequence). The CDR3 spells CAWRSGENTIYF. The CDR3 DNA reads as TGTGCCTGGAGATCAGGGGAAAACACCATATATTTT.

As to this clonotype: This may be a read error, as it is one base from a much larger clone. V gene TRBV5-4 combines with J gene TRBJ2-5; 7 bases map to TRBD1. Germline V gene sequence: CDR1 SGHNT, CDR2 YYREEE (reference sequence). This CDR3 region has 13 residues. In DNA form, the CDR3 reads TGTGCCAGCAGCGACAGGGCGCAAGAGGCCCAGTACTTC. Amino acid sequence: CASSDRAQEAQYF.

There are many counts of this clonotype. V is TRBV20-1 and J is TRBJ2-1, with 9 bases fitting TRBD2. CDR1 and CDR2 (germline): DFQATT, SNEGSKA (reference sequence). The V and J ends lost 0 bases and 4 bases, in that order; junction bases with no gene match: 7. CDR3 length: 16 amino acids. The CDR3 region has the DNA TGCAGTGCTAGAGATCCTGGGACTAGCAGTTACAATGAGCAGTTCTTC. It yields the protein CSARDPGTSSYNEQFF.

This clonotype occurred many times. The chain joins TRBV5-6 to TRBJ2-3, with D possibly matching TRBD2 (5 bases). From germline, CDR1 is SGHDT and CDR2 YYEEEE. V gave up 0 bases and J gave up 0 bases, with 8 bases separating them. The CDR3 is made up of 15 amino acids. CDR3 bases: TGTGCCAGCAGCTTGGACTGGAGGAGCACAGATACGCAGTATTTT. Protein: CASSLDWRSTDTQYF.

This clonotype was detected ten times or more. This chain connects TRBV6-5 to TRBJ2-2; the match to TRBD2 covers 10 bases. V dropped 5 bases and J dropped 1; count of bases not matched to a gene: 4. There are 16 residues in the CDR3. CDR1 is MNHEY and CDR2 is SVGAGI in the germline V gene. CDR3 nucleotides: TGTGCCAGCAGTGTTAGCGGGAGGAGGAACACCGGGGAGCTGTTTTTT. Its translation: CASSVSGRRNTGELFF.

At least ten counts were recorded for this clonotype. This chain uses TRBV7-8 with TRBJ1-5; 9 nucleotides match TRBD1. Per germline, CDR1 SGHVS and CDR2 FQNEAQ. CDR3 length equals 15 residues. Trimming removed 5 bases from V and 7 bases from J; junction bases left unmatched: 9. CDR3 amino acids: CASSIYRGPKQPQHF. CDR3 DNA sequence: TGTGCCAGCAGCATCTACAGGGGGCCAAAACAGCCCCAGCATTTT.

This CDR3 reads CASSRGLAGGLDIGGEQFF. The DNA of the CDR3 is TGTGCCAGCAGCCGAGGACTAGCGGGAGGGCTTGATATTGGGGGTGAGCAGTTCTTC. The J gene is TRBJ2-1, the V gene TRBV12-3 or TRBV12-4, with 15 bases matching TRBD2. CDR3 length: 19 amino acids. The ends lost 6 bases at V and 9 bases at J; junction bases unmatched: 18.

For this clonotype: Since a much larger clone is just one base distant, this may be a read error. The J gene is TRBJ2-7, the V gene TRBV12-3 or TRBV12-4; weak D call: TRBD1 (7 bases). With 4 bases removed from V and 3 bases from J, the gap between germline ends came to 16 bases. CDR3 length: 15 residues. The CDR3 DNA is TGTGCCAGCAGTTCTGGAGGGACAGTCAACTACGAGCAGTACTTC. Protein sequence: CASSSGGTVNYEQYF.

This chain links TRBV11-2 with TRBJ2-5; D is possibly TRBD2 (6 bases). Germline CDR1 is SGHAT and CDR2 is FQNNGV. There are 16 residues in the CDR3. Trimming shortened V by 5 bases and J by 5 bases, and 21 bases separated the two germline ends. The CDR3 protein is CASSGVSGPHRETQYF. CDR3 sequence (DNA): TGTGCCAGCAGCGGGGTTAGCGGACCACATCGGGAGACCCAGTACTTC.

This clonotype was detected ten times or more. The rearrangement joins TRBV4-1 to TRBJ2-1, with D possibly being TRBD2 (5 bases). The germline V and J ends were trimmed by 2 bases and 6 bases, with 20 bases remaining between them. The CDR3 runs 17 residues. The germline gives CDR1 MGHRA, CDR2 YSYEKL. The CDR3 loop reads CASSQSLGSLPSNEQFF. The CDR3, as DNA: TGCGCCAGCAGCCAATCTCTAGGGAGCCTACCTAGCAATGAGCAGTTCTTC.

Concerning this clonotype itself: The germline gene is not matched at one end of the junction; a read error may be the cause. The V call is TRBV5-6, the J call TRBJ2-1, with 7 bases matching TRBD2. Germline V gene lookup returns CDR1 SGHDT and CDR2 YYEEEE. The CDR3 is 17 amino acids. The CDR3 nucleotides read TGTGCCAGCAGCTTGACCTATGGGGGGGATTCCTACAGTGAGCAGTTCTTC. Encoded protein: CASSLTYGGDSYSEQFF.